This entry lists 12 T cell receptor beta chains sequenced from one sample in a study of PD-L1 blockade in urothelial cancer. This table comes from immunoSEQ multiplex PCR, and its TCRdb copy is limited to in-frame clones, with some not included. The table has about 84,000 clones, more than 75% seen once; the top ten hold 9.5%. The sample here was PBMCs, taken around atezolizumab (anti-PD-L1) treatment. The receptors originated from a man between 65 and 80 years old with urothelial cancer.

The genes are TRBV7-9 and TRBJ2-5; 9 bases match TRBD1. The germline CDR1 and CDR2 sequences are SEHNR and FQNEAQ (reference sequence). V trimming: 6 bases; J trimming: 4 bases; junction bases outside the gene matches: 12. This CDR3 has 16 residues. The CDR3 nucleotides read TGTGCCAGCAGGCCCGGGACAGGGTTGGTTGGAGAGACCCAGTACTTC. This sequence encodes CASRPGTGLVGETQYF.

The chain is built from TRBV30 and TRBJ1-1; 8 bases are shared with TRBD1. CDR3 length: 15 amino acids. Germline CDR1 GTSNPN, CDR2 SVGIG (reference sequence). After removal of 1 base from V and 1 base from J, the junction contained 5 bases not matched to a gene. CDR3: CAWSAGGAGNTEAFF. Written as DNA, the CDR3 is TGTGCCTGGAGTGCAGGGGGCGCGGGGAACACTGAAGCTTTCTTT.

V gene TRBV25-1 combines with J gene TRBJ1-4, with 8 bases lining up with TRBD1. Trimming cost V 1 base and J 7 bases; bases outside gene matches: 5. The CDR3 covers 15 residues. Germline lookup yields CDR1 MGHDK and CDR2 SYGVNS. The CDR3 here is CASSEFAGGFEKLFF. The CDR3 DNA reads TGTGCCAGCAGTGAATTCGCAGGGGGCTTTGAAAAACTGTTTTTT.

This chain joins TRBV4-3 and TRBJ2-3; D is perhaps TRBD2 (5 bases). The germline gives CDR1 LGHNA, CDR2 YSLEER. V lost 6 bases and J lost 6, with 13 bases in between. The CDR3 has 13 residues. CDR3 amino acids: CASSHRPGDTQYF. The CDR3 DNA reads TGCGCCAGCAGTCACCGCCCGGGGGATACGCAGTATTTT.

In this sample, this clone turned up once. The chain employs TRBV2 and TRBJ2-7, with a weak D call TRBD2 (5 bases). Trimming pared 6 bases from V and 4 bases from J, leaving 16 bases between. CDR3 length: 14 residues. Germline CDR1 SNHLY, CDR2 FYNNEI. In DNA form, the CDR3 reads TGTGCCAGCAGCGCCCGGTGGCTAGCTTACGAGCAGTACTTC. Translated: CASSARWLAYEQYF.

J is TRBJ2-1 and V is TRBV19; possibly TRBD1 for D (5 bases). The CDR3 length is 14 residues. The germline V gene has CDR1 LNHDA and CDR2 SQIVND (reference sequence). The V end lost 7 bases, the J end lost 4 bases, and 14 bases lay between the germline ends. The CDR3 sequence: CASKTTQGYNEQFF. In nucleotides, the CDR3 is TGTGCCAGTAAAACAACTCAGGGATACAATGAGCAGTTCTTC.

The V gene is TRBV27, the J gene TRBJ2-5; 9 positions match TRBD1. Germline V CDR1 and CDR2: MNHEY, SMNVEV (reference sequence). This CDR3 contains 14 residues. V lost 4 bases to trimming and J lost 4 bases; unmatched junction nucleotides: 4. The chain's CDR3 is CASSSRTGVETQYF. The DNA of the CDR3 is TGTGCCAGCAGTTCTCGGACAGGGGTAGAGACCCAGTACTTC.

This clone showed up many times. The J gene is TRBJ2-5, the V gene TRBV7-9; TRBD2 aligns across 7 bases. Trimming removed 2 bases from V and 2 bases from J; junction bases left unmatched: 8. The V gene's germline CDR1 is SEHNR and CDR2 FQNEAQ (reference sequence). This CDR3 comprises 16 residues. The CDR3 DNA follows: TGTGCCAGCAGCTTACCTGTCCCGGGAGGACAAGAGACCCAGTACTTC. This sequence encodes CASSLPVPGGQETQYF.

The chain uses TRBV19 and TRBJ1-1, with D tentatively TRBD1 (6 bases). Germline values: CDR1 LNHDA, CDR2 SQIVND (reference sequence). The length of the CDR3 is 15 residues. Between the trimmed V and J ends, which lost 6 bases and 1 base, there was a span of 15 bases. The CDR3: CASRVSAGANTEAFF. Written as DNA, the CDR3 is TGTGCCAGTAGGGTATCGGCAGGGGCGAACACTGAAGCTTTCTTT.

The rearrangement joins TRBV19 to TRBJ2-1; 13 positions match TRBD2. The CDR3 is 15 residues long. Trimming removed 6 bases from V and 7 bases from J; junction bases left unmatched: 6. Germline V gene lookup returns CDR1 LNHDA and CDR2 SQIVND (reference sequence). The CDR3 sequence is CASSPGTSGVNEQFF. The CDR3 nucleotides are TGTGCCAGTAGCCCCGGGACTAGCGGGGTGAATGAGCAGTTCTTC.

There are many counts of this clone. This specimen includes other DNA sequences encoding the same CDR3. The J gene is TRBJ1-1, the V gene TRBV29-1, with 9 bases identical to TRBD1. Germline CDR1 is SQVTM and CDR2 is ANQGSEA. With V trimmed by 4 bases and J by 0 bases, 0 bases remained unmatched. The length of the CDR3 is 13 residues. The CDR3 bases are TGCAGCGTTGGGGACAGGGTGAACACTGAAGCTTTCTTT. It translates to CSVGDRVNTEAFF.

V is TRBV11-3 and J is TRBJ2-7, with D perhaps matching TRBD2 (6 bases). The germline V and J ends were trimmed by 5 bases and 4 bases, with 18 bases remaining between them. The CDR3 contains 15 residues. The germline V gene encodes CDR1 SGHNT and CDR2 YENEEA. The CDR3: CASSPQGGMGYEQYF. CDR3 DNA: TGTGCCAGCAGCCCCCAAGGCGGGATGGGGTACGAGCAGTACTTC.